The present T cell receptor beta chain was sequenced within a study of OX40 agonist ivuxolimab in advanced cancers. Study-wide results and limits: CD4+ and CD8+ T cells in blood underwent clonal expansion by week 6 at 0.1 to 3.0 mg/kg. Mean expanded clone counts were higher in CD8+ than CD4+ T cells.

Regarding this clone: The target antigen is unknown.

Profiling relied on immunoSEQ multiplex PCR, and the TCRdb table lists in-frame clones only, not all of them. The table records around 55,000 clones, about 86% of them present only once. Trimming shortened V by 5 bases and J by 7 bases, and 14 bases separated the two germline ends. In germline, CDR1 is SEHNR, CDR2 FQNEAQ (reference sequence). The CDR3 runs 13 residues. The J gene is TRBJ1-1, the V gene TRBV7-9; D not resolved. The sample was CD4+ or CD8+ T cells sorted from blood, taken in a trial of the OX40 agonist ivuxolimab. The sequence derives from an adult with an advanced solid tumor such as melanoma, head and neck, liver or kidney cancer. CDR3 nucleotide sequence: TGTGCCAGCAGCCCCCCGCCAGAGATTGAAGCTTTCTTT. Encoded protein: CASSPPPEIEAFF.